Sequencing of this T cell receptor beta chain was carried out in a study of blood T cell repertoires in COVID-19. Study-level background: Both acute and convalescent COVID-19 samples were obtained from the United States, Italy and Spain. T cells, B-cell-depleted T cells, or PBMCs supplied cDNA or gDNA.

In the authors' methods: By means of reference gene primer amplification, nucleated cell counts were estimated. Only in-frame clones appear in the TCRdb table, and some are missing; sequencing was by immunoSEQ multiplex PCR. For V, J and clone size, that table is used; D and trimming come from the DNA. The data show 200,000 to 250,000 clones, 86% seen once. Seattle researchers signed up patients amid active infection and tracked them longitudinally. The CDR3 is 14 amino acids. Germline V gene lookup returns CDR1 SGHNT and CDR2 YENEEA. V lost 7 bases to trimming and J lost 5 bases, with 14 bases between them.

The receptor was isolated from a woman aged 45-60 years with COVID-19, enrolled during active disease. Sequencing used peripheral blood. The chain links TRBV11-3 to TRBJ2-2; tentatively, D is TRBD2 (5 bases). CDR3 in DNA: TGTGCCAGCACAGTGAGAGGGATGACCGGGGAGCTGTTTTTT. Protein sequence: CASTVRGMTGELFF.